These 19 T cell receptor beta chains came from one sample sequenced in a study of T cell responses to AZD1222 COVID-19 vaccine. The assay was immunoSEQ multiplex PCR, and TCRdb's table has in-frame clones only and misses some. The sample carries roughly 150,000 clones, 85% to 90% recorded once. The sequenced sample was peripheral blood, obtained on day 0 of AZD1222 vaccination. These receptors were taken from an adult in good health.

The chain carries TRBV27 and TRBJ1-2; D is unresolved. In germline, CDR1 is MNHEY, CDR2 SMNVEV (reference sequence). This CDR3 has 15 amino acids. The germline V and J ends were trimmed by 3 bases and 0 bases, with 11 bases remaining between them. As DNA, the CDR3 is TGTGCCAGCAGTTTTGAGGCGAGAGCTAACTATGGCTACACCTTC. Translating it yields CASSFEARANYGYTF.

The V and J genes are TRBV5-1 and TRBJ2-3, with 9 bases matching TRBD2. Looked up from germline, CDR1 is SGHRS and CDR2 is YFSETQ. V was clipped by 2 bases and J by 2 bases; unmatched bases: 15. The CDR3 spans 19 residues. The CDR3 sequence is CASSLVGLAGSGATDTQYF. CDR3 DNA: TGCGCCAGCAGCTTAGTGGGGCTAGCGGGGAGCGGGGCCACAGATACGCAGTATTTT.

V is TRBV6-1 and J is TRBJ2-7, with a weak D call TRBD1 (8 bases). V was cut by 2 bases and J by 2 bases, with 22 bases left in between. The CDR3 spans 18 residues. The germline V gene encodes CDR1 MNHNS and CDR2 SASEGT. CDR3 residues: CASSESWEGQATTYEQYF. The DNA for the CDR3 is TGTGCCAGCAGTGAATCATGGGAGGGACAGGCCACAACCTACGAGCAGTACTTC.

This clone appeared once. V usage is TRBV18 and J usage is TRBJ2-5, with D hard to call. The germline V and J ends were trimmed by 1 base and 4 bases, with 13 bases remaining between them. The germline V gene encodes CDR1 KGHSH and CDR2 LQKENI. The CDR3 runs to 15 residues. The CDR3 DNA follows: TGTGCCAGCTCACCACGTCCATCTTCAGGAGAGACCCAGTACTTC. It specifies CASSPRPSSGETQYF.

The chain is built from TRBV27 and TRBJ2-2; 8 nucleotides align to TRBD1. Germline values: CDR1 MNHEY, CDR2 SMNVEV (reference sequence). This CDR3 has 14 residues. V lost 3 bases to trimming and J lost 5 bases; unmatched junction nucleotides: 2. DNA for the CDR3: TGTGCCAGCAGTTTGTACAGGGGGACCGGGGAGCTGTTTTTT. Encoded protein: CASSLYRGTGELFF.

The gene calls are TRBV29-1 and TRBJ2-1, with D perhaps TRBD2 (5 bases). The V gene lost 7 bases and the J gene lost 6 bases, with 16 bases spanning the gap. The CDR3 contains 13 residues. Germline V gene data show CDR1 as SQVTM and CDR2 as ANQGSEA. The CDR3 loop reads CSAESGISNEQFF. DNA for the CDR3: TGCAGCGCAGAAAGCGGAATTAGCAATGAGCAGTTCTTC.

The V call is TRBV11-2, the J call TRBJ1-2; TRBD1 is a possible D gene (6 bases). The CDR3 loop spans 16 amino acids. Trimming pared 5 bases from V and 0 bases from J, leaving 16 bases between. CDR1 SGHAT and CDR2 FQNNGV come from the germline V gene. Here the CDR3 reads CASSPTGARANYGYTF. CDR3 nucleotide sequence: TGTGCCAGCAGCCCAACGGGGGCTAGGGCTAACTATGGCTACACCTTC.

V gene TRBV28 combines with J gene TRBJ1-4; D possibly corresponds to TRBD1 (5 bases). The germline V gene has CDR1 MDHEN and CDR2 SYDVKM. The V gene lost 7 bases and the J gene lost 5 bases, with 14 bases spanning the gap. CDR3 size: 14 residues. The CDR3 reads CASTQSGVNEKLFF. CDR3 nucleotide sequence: TGTGCCAGCACCCAATCGGGGGTCAATGAAAAACTGTTTTTT.

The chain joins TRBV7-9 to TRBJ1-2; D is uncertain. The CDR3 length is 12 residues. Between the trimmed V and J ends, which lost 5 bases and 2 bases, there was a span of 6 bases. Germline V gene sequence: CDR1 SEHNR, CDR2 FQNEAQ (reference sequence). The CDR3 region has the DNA TGTGCCAGCAGCCTGGAGAACTATGGCTACACCTTC. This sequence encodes CASSLENYGYTF. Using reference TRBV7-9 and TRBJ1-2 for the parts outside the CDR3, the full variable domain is DTGVSQNPRHKITKRGQNVTFRCDPISEHNRLYWYRQTLGQGPEFLTYFQNEAQLEKSRLLSDRFSAERPKGSFSTLEIQRTEQGDSAMYLCASSLENYGYTFGSGTRLTVV.

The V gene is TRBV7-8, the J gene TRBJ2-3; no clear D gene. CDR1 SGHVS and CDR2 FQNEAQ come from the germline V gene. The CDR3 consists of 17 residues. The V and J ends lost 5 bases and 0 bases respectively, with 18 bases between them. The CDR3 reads CASSPIDGRPSTDTQYF. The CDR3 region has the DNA TGTGCCAGCAGCCCAATTGATGGGCGGCCCAGCACAGATACGCAGTATTTT.

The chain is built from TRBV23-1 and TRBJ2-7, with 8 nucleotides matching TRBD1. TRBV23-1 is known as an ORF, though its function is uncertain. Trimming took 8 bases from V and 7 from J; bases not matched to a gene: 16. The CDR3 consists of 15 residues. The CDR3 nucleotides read TGCGCCAGCTGTATCGCTCGGCAGGGGGCTCGGGAGCAGTACTTC. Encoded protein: CASCIARQGAREQYF.

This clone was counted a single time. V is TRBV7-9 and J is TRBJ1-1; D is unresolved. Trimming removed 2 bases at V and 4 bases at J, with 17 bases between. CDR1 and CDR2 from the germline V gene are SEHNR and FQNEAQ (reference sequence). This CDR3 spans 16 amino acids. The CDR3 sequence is CASSLNTVFLSTEAFF. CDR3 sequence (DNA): TGTGCCAGCAGCTTAAATACAGTTTTTTTGTCCACTGAAGCTTTCTTT. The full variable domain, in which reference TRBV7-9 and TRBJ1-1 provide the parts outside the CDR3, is DTGVSQNPRHKITKRGQNVTFRCDPISEHNRLYWYRQTLGQGPEFLTYFQNEAQLEKSRLLSDRFSAERPKGSFSTLEIQRTEQGDSAMYLCASSLNTVFLSTEAFFGQGTRLTVV.

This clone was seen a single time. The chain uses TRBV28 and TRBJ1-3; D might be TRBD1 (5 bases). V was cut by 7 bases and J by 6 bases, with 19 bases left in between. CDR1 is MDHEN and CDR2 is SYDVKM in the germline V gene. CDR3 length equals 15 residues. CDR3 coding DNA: TGTGCCAGCATCAGCTCGGGACCGTGGAAAAACACCATATATTTT. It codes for CASISSGPWKNTIYF. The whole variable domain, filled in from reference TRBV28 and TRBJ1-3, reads DVKVTQSSRYLVKRTGEKVFLECVQDMDHENMFWYRQDPGLGLRLIYFSYDVKMKEKGDIPEGYSVSREKKERFSLILESASTNQTSMYLCASISSGPWKNTIYFGEGSWLTVV.

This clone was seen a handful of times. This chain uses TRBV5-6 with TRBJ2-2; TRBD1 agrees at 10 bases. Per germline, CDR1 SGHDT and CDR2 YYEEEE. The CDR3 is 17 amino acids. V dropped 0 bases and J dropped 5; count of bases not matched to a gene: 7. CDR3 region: CASSLGFPDRGTGELFF. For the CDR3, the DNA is TGTGCCAGCAGCTTGGGGTTCCCGGACAGGGGGACCGGGGAGCTGTTTTTT.

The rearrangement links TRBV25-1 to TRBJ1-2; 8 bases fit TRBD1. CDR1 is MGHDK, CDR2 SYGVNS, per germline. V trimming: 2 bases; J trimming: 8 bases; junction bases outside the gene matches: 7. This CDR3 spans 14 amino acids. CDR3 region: CASSEAGTGQGYTF. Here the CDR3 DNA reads TGTGCCAGCAGTGAAGCTGGGACAGGTCAAGGCTACACCTTC.

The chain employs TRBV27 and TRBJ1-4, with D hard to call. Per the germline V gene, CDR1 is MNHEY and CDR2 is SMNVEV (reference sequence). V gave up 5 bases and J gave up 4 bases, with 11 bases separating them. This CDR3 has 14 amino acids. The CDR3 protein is CASSPSLYNEKLFF. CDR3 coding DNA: TGTGCCAGCAGTCCATCGTTGTATAATGAAAAACTGTTTTTT.

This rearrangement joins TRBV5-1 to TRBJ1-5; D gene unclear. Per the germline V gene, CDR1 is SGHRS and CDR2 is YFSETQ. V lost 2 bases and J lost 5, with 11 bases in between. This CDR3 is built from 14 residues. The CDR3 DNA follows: TGCGCCAGCAGCTTTATGTCCCGTGATCAGCCCCAGCATTTT. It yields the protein CASSFMSRDQPQHF.

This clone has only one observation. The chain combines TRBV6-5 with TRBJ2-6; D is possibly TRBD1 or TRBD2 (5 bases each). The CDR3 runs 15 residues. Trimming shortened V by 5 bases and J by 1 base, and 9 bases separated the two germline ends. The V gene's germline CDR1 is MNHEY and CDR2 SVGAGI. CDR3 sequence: CASSRGVSGANVLTF. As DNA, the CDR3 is TGTGCCAGCAGTCGGGGCGTTTCTGGGGCCAACGTCCTGACTTTC.

CDR3 bases: TGCGCCAGCAGCTTGGGACAGGGGCGTTACAATGAGCAGTTCTTC. It encodes CASSLGQGRYNEQFF. V usage is TRBV5-1 and J usage is TRBJ2-1; 8 positions agree with TRBD1. J lost 4 bases, V lost 0 bases, and 3 bases had no gene match. Germline CDR1 is SGHRS and CDR2 is YFSETQ. The length of the CDR3 is 15 residues.